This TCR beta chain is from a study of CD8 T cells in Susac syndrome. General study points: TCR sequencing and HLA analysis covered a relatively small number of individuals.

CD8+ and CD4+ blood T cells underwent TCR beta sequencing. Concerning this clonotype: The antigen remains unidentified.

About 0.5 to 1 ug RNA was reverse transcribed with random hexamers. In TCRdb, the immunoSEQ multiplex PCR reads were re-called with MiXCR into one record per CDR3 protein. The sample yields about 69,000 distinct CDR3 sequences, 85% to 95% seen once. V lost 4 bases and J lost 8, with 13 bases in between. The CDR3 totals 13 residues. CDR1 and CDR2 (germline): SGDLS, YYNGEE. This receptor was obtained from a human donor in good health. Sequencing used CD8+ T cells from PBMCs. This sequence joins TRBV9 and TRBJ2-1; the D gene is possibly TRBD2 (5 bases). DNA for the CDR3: TGTGCCAGCAGCCCGCAACCGAGGGATGAGCAGTTCTTC. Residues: CASSPQPRDEQFF.